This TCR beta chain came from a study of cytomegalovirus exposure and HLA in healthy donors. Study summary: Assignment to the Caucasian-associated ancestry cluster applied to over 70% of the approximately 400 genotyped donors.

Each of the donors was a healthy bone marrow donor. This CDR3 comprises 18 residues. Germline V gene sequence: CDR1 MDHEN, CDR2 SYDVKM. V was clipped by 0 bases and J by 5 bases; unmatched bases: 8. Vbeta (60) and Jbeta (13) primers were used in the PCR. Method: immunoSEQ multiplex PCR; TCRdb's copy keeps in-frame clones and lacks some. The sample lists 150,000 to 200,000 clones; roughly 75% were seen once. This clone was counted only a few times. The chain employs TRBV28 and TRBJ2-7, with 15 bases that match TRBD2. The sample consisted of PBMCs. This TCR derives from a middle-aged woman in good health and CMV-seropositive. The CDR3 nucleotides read TGTGCCAGCAGTTTATGGGGGACTAGCGGGAGGAATCGCAACGAGCAGTACTTC. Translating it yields CASSLWGTSGRNRNEQYF. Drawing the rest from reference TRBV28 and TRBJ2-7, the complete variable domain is DVKVTQSSRYLVKRTGEKVFLECVQDMDHENMFWYRQDPGLGLRLIYFSYDVKMKEKGDIPEGYSVSREKKERFSLILESASTNQTSMYLCASSLWGTSGRNRNEQYFGPGTRLTVT.